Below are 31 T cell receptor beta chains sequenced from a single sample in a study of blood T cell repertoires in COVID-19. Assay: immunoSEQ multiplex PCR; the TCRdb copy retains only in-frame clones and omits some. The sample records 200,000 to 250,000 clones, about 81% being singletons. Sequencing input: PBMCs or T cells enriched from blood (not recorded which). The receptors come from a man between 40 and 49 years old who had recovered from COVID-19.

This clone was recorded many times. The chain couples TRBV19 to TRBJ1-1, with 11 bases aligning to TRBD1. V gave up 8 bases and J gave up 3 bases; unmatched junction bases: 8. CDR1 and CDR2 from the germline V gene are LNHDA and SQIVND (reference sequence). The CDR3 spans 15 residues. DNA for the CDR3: TGTGCCAGTGTAGGGACAGGGGGTAAGGACACTGAAGCTTTCTTT. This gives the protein CASVGTGGKDTEAFF.

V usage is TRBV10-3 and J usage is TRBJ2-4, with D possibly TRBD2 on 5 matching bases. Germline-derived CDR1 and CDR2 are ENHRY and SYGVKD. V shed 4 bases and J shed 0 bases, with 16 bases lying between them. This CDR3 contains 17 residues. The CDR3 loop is CAISASGPQLAKNIQYF. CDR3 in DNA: TGTGCCATCAGTGCAAGCGGCCCTCAGCTAGCCAAAAACATTCAGTACTTC.

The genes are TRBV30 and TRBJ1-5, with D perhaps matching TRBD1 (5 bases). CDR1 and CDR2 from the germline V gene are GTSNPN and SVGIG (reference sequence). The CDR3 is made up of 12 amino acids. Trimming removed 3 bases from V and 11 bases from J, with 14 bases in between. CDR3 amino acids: CAWSSGAPSQHF. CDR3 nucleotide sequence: TGTGCCTGGAGCTCTGGGGCGCCTTCCCAGCATTTT. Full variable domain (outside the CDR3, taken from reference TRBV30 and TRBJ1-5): SQTIHQWPATLVQPVGSPLSLECTVEGTSNPNLYWYRQAAGRGLQLLFYSVGIGQISSEVPQNLSASRPQDRQFILSSKKLLLSDSGFYLCAWSSGAPSQHFGDGTRLSIL.

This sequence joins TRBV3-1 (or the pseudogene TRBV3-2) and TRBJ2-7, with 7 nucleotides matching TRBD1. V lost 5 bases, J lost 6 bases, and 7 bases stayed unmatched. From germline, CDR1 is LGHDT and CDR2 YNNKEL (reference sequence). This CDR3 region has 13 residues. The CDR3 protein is CASSARQGREQYF. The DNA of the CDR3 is TGTGCCAGCAGCGCCCGACAGGGCCGCGAGCAGTACTTC.

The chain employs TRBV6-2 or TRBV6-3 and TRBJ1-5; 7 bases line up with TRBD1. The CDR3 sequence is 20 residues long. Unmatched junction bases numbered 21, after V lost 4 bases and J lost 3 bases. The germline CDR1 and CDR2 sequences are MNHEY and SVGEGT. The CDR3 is CASSSSGVLVGGLLNQPQHF. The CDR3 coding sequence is TGTGCCAGCAGTTCGTCTGGGGTACTAGTAGGGGGCCTCCTCAATCAGCCCCAGCATTTT.

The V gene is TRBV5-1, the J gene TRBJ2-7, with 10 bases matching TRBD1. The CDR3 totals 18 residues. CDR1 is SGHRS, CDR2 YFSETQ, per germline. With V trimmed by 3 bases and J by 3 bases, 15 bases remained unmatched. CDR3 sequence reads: CASSSLPGQGTTYYEQYF. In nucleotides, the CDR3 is TGCGCCAGCAGCTCGCTTCCGGGACAGGGGACGACTTACTACGAGCAGTACTTC.

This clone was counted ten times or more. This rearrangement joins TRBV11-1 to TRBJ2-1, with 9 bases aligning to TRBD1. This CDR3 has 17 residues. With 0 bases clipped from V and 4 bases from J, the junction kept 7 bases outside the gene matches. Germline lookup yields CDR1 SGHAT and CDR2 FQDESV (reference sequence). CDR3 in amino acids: CASSLAGGTGSYNEQFF. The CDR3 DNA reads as TGTGCCAGCAGCTTAGCGGGTGGGACAGGGTCTTACAATGAGCAGTTCTTC.

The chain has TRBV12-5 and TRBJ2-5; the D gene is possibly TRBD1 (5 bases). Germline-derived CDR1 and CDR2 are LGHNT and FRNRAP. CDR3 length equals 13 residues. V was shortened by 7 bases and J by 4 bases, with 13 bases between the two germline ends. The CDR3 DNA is TGTGCTAGTGCTGACCAGGGAAGAGAGACCCAGTACTTC. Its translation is CASADQGRETQYF.

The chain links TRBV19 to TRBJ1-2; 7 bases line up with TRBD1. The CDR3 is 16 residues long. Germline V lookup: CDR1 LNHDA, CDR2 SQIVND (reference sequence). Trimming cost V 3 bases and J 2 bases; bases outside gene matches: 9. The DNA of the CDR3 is TGTGCCAGTAGTATCTCAACCCGACAGGGAAACTATGGCTACACCTTC. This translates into CASSISTRQGNYGYTF.

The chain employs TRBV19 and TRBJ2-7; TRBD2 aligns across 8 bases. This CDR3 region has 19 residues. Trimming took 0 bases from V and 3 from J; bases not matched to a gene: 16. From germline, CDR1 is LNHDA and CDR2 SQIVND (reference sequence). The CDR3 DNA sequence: TGTGCCAGTAGTATAGATTCCACCACCGCGGGGGGCCGTATCTACGAGCAGTACTTC. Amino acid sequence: CASSIDSTTAGGRIYEQYF. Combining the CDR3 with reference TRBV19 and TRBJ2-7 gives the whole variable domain DGGITQSPKYLFRKEGQNVTLSCEQNLNHDAMYWYRQDPGQGLRLIYYSQIVNDFQKGDIAEGYSVSREKKESFPLTVTSAQKNPTAFYLCASSIDSTTAGGRIYEQYFGPGTRLTVT.

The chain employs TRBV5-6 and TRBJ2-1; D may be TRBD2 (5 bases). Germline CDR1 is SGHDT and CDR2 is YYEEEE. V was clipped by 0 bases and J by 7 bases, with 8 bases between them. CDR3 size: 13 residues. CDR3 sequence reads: CASSLERNNEQFF. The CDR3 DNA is TGTGCCAGCAGCTTGGAGCGGAATAATGAGCAGTTCTTC.

CDR3: CASSLRRRSGSRGNEQFF. CDR3 nucleotide sequence: TGTGCCAGCAGCCTAAGGCGGAGGAGCGGGAGTAGGGGGAATGAGCAGTTCTTC. The J gene is TRBJ2-1, the V gene TRBV5-4; 8 positions agree with TRBD2. The CDR3 has 18 amino acids. The junction had 19 bases not matched to a gene; V was cut back by 4 bases and J by 7 bases. Germline-derived CDR1 and CDR2 are SGHNT and YYREEE (reference sequence).

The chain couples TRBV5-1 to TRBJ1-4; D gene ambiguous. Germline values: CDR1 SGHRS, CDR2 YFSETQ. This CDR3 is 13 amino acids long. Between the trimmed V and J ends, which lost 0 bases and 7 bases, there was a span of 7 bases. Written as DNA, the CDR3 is TGCGCCAGCAGCTTGGCCCCAGGTGAAAAACTGTTTTTT. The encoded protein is CASSLAPGEKLFF.

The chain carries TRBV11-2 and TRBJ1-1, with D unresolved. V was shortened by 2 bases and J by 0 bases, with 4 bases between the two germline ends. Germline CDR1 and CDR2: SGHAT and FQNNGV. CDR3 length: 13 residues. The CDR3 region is CASSLRLNTEAFF. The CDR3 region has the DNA TGTGCCAGCAGCTTACGGTTGAACACTGAAGCTTTCTTT.

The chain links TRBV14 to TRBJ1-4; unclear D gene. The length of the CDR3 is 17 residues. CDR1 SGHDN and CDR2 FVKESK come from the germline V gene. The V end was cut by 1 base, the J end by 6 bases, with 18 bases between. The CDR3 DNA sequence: TGTGCCAGCAGCCAAGGCCGAGGGAGGGAGGGTGATGAAAAACTGTTTTTT. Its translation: CASSQGRGREGDEKLFF.

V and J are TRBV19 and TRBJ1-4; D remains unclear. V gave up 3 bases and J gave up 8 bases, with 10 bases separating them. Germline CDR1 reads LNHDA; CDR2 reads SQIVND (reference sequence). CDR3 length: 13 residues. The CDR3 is CASSIITREKLFF. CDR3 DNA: TGTGCCAGTAGTATTATAACACGCGAAAAACTGTTTTTT.

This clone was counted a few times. CDR3 amino acids: CASRIAGTGDTQYF. The CDR3 DNA reads as TGTGCCAGCAGGATAGCGGGAACGGGAGATACGCAGTATTTT. J is TRBJ2-3 and V is TRBV5-6, with TRBD2 identical over 8 bases. Germline V gene lookup returns CDR1 SGHDT and CDR2 YYEEEE. Trimming at V came to 5 bases and at J to 5 bases, leaving 7 bases not matched to a gene. CDR3 length: 14 amino acids.

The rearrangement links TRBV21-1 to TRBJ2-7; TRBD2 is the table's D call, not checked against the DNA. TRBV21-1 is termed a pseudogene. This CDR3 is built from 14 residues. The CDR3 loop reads CASSRTSGSYEQYF. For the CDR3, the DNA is TGTGCCAGCAGCAGGACTAGCGGGAGTTACGAGCAGTACTTC.

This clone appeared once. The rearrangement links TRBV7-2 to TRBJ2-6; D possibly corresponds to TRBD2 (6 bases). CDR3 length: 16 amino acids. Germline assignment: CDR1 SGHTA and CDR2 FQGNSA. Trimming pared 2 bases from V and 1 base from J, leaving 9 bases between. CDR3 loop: CASSLSGGSGANVLTF. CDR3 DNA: TGTGCCAGCAGCTTAAGCGGAGGGTCTGGGGCCAACGTCCTGACTTTC.

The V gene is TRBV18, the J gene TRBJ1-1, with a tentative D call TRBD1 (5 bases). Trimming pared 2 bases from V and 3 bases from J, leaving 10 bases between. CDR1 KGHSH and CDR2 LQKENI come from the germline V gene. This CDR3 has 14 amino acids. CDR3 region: CASSPVTGDTEAFF. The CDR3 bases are TGTGCCAGCTCACCAGTCACGGGGGACACTGAAGCTTTCTTT.

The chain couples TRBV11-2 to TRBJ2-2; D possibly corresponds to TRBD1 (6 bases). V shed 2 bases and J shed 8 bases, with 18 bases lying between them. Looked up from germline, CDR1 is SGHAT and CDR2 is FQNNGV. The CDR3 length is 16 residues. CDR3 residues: CASSLFGQSQGGELFF. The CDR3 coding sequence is TGTGCCAGCAGCTTATTCGGACAGAGTCAAGGGGGGGAGCTGTTTTTT.

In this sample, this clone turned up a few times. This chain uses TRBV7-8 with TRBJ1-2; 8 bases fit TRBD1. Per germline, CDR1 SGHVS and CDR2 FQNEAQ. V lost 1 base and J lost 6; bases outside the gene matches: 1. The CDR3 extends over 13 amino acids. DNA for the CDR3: TGTGCCAGCAGCTTAGACAGGGGGAATGGCTACACCTTC. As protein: CASSLDRGNGYTF. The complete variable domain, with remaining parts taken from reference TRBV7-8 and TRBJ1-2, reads GAGVSQSPRYKVAKRGQDVALRCDPISGHVSLFWYQQALGQGPEFLTYFQNEAQLDKSGLPSDRFFAERPEGSVSTLKIQRTQQEDSAVYLCASSLDRGNGYTFGSGTRLTVV.

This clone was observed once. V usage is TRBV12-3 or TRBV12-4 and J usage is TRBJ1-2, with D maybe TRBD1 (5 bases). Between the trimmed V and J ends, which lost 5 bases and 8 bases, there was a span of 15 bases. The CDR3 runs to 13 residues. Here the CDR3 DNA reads TGTGCCAGCAGTCCGCGGGGGAGCGGGGGCTACACCTTC. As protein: CASSPRGSGGYTF.

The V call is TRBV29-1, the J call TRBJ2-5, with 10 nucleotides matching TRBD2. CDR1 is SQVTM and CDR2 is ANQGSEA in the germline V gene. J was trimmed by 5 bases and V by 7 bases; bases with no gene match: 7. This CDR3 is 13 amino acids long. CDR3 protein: CSASGGAEETQYF. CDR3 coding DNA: TGCAGCGCCAGCGGGGGGGCCGAGGAGACCCAGTACTTC. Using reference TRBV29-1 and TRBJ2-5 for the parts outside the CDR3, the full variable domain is SAVISQKPSRDICQRGTSLTIQCQVDSQVTMMFWYRQQPGQSLTLIATANQGSEATYESGFVIDKFPISRPNLTFSTLTVSNMSPEDSSIYLCSASGGAEETQYFGPGTRLLVL.

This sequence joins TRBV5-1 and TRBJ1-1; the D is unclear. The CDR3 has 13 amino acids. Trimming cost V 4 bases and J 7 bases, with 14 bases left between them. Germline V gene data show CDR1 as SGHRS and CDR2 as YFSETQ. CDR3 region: CASSAEVRGEAFF. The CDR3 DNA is TGCGCCAGCAGCGCAGAAGTGCGGGGTGAAGCTTTCTTT.

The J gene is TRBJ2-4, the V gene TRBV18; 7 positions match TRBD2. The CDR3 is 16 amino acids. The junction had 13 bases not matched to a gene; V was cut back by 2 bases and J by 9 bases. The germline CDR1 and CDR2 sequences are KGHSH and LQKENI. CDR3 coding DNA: TGTGCCAGCTCACCAAACGGTGGGAGGGCCGTGGGCATTCAGTACTTC. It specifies CASSPNGGRAVGIQYF.

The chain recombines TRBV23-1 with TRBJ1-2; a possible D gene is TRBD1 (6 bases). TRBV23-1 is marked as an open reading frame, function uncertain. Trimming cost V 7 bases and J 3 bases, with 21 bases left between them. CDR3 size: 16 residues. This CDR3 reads CASTPHGLAGDYGYTF. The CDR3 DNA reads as TGCGCCAGCACACCCCACGGGTTGGCAGGGGACTATGGCTACACCTTC.

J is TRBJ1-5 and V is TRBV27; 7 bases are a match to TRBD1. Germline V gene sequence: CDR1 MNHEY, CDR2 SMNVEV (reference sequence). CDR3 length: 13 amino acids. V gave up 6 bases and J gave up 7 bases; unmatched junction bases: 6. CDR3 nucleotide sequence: TGTGCCAGCAGACAGGGGATTAGGCAGCCCCAGCATTTT. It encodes CASRQGIRQPQHF.

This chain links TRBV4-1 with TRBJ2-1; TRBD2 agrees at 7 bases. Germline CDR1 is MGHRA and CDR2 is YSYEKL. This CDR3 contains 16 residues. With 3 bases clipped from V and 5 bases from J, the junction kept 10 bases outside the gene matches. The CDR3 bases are TGCGCCAGCAGCCAGTCAGGGCTAGCGGCCAACAATGAGCAGTTCTTC. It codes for CASSQSGLAANNEQFF.

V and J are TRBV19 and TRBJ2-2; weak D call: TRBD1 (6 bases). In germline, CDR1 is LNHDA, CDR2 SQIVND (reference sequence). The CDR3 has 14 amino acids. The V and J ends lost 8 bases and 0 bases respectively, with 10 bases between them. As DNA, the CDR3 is TGTGCCAGTCTAGACAGGCCGAACACCGGGGAGCTGTTTTTT. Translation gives CASLDRPNTGELFF.

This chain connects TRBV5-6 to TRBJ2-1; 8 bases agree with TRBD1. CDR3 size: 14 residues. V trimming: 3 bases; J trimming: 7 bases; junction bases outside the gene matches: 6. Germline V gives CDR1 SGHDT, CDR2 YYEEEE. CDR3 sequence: CASSWRTGRNEQFF. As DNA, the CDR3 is TGTGCCAGCAGCTGGAGGACAGGGAGGAATGAGCAGTTCTTC.